This T cell receptor (beta chain) was retrieved from a study of blood T cell repertoires in COVID-19. Study members were between about 18 and 90 years old and lived in 24 US regions. The study counted Cohort 3 donors as recovered given two negative PCRs, clearance, or symptom resolution. The repertoire was sequenced with immunoSEQ multiplex PCR; TCRdb's copy has only in-frame clones and lacks some. The repertoire includes more than 400,000 clones, 87% of them detected once, and roughly 0.7% sits in the top ten. Per germline, CDR1 SGHRS and CDR2 YFSETQ. CDR3 length: 15 residues. V lost 1 base and J lost 14; bases outside the gene matches: 9.

This TCR derives from a woman younger than 30 who had recovered from COVID-19. The sequenced sample consisted of PBMCs or T cells enriched from blood (not recorded which). The rearrangement joins TRBV5-1 to TRBJ2-1; TRBD2 agrees at 13 bases. The CDR3 DNA is TGCGCCAGCAGCTTGCAAGGGACTAGCGGGGTTGGGGAGTTCTTC. It is translated as CASSLQGTSGVGEFF.